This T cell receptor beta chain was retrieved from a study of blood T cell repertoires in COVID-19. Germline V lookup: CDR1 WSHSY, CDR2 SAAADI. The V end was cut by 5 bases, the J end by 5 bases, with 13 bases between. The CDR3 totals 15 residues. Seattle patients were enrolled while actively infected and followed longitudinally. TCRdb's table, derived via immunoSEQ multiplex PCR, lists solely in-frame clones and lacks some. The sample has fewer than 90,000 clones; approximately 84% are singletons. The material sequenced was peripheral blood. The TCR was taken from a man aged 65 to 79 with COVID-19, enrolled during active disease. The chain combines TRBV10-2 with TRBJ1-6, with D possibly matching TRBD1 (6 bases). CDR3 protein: CASSPGGGHNSPLHF. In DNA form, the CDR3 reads TGCGCCAGCAGTCCCGGCGGGGGGCATAATTCACCCCTCCACTTT.